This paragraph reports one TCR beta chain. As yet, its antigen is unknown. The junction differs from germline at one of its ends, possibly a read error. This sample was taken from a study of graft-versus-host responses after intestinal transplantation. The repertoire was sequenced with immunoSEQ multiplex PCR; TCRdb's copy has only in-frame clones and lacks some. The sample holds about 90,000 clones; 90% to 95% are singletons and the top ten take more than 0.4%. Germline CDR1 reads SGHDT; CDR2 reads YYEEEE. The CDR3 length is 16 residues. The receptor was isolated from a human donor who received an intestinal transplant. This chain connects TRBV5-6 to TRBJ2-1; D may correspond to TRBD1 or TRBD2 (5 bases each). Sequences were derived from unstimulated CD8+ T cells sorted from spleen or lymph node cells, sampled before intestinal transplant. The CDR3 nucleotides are TGTGCCAGCACCTTGGGAGCCACCTGGGGCTCCAATGAGCAGTTCTTC. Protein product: CASTLGATWGSNEQFF.